This TCR beta chain stems from a study of CD8+CD57+ T cells in acquired aplastic anemia (dated by TCRdb to 2016 to 2019). As for the study more broadly: Extracted DNA from sorted CD4+ and CD8+ cells averaged about 3 ug, ranging from about 0.2 to 30 ug. CD8+CD57+ expansion was defined as a frequency above the mean frequency observed in healthy subjects.

TCR beta VDJ combination and CDR3 sequence profiling used genomic DNA as the template. An Illumina HiSeq 2000 was the platform used for TCR repertoire sequencing. The original pipeline was this. TRBV/TRBJ rearrangement plots, CDR3 size and DJ length profiles, and Simpson's diversity index were used to assess repertoires. The immunodominant clone was defined as the most abundant DNA sequence in deep sequencing data. CDR3 amino acid sequences were screened for sharing across subjects and compared with published repertoires and the VDJdb database. The raw public data were reprocessed by TCRdb itself: fastp quality trimming at Q25, MiXCR clonotype calling, in-frame beta chains only. Identical CDR3 protein sequences are pooled into one entry, listed with their most common genes and DNA. The V and J calls and clone size are TCRdb's, not the authors'. This sample gives approximately 220,000 distinct CDR3 sequences in total; around 45% of them show up just once. The ten biggest clones cover 6.5% to 8% of the sample.

The paper's findings and limits, for the study overall: Around 31 CD8+ CDR3 sequences were shared between patients and controls but appeared highly expressed in patients and within their immunodominant clones. No significant difference in CD8+ Simpson's diversity was found between patients and healthy controls (P=0.060).

Including cysteine and phenylalanine, the CDR3 has 11 amino acids. The CDR3 DNA has 33 bases and is translated from base 1. From the germline V gene (reference sequence), CDR1 is LNHDA and CDR2 is SQIVND. Comment on this clonotype: Its antigen target is currently unknown. At one of its ends the junction is not consistent with the germline gene, which may arise from a read error.

The patients picked for sequencing were ones in whom flow cytometry had shown an expansion of CD8+CD57+ cells. Every patient had a diagnosis of severe acquired aplastic anemia based on International Study of Aplastic Anemia and Agranulocytosis and Camitta criteria. No therapy had been received by the patients at the time of blood sampling. In this study, sorted CD4+ and CD8+ T cells from the blood of healthy subjects and of severe aplastic anemia patients had their TCR repertoires deep-sequenced. In the USA, patient enrollment took place under clinicaltrials.gov protocols 00001620, 01623167, 00001397, 00071045, 00081523 and 00961064. Ficoll-Paque density gradient centrifugation was used to isolate peripheral blood mononuclear cells. Before DNA was extracted, CD4+ and CD8+ T cells were sorted using either FACS or magnetic beads.

This receptor was identified in a human donor with aplastic anemia. Sample: sorted CD4+, CD8+, or CD8+CD57+ T cells (not recorded which) from PBMCs. The sequence links TRBV19 to TRBJ1-2, with no reliable assignment of the D segment. The CDR3 region: CASSSGPGFTF. The DNA is TGTGCCAGTAGCAGCGGACCAGGCTTCACCTTC.